These 26 T cell receptor beta chains came from one sample sequenced in a study of T-cell reconstitution after alpha-beta-depleted transplantation in children. For TCRbeta, the library was prepared with unique molecular identifiers. MiXCR was run by TCRdb on the PCR reads, yielding one entry per CDR3 protein. The repertoire consists of fewer than 750,000 distinct CDR3 sequences, with roughly 24% occurring once and the leading ten covering 14%. This specimen consisted of PBMCs, mostly from graft donor cells, obtained 360 days after TCRalphabeta/CD19-depleted stem cell transplant. These receptors were collected from a boy under two years old who had a stem cell transplant for acute myeloid leukemia, so the T cells may come from the graft donor.

This clonotype was detected many times. CDR3 sequence (DNA): TGTGCCAGCAGTTTTGGACCTAATAATTCACCCCTCCACTTT. Amino acid sequence: CASSFGPNNSPLHF. The chain combines TRBV28 with TRBJ1-6; D remains unclear. Germline lookup yields CDR1 MDHEN and CDR2 SYDVKM. The CDR3 extends over 14 amino acids. The V and J ends lost 3 bases and 5 bases respectively, with 8 bases between them.

This clonotype occurred a few times. This chain joins TRBV6-5 and TRBJ2-7, with D possibly TRBD2 on 5 matching bases. The CDR3 has 15 amino acids. The V gene lost 0 bases and the J gene lost 0 bases, with 9 bases spanning the gap. Germline CDR1 is MNHEY and CDR2 is SVGAGI. The CDR3 spells CASSYSMSGSYEQYF. The CDR3 DNA reads TGTGCCAGCAGTTACTCGATGAGCGGCTCCTACGAGCAGTACTTC.

The CDR3 loop is CASSFAGTYEQYF. CDR3 DNA: TGTGCCAGCAGCTTCGCCGGGACCTACGAGCAGTACTTC. The V call is TRBV7-9, the J call TRBJ2-7, with D possibly TRBD2 on 5 matching bases. The CDR3 contains 13 residues. V lost 3 bases and J lost 2, with 8 bases in between. The germline CDR1 and CDR2 sequences are SEHNR and FQNEAQ (reference sequence).

About this clonotype: This likely comes from a read error, as the CDR3 has no conserved phenylalanine or tryptophan at its end. The CDR3 nucleotides read TGTGCCAGCAGTTTGTGGCGGCTGAACACTGAAGCTTTCTCT. It yields the protein CASSLWRLNTEAFS. J is TRBJ1-1 and V is TRBV12-3 or TRBV12-4; D call uncertain. V was pared by 3 bases and J by 0 bases, with 8 bases between. The CDR3 is 14 residues long.

The CDR3 here is CASSLAGGARETQYF. CDR3 nucleotide sequence: TGTGCCAGCAGCTTAGCGGGGGGGGCCCGGGAGACCCAGTACTTC. The V and J genes are TRBV7-6 and TRBJ2-5, with D possibly being TRBD2 (7 bases). Germline CDR1 and CDR2: SGHVS and FNYEAQ. The CDR3 sequence is 15 residues long. The V end was cut by 0 bases, the J end by 5 bases, with 13 bases between.

V gene TRBV15 combines with J gene TRBJ1-4; TRBD1 is a possible D gene (6 bases). This CDR3 has 17 residues. In germline, CDR1 is LNHNV, CDR2 YYDKDF (reference sequence). V was shortened by 1 base and J by 5 bases, with 17 bases between the two germline ends. CDR3 in amino acids: CATSRVLVQGRNEKLFF. The CDR3 coding sequence is TGTGCCACCAGCAGAGTCTTGGTACAGGGCCGAAATGAAAAACTGTTTTTT.

The sample holds many counts of this clonotype. The chain has TRBV12-3 or TRBV12-4 and TRBJ2-1, with D perhaps given as TRBD1 or TRBD2 (5 bases each). With 5 bases removed from V and 4 bases from J, the gap between germline ends came to 9 bases. This CDR3 spans 13 amino acids. The CDR3 sequence is CASSPGTYNEQFF. The DNA of the CDR3 is TGTGCCAGCAGTCCCGGGACGTACAATGAGCAGTTCTTC.

This clonotype appeared a few times. The chain employs TRBV13 and TRBJ2-5; 8 bases are shared with TRBD1. Germline CDR1 and CDR2: PRHDT and FYEKMQ (reference sequence). The CDR3 loop spans 16 amino acids. The V gene end was trimmed by 7 bases and the J gene end by 3 bases; junction bases not matched to a gene: 13. The CDR3 DNA is TGTGCCAGCACCACGGGGTGGACAGGGACCGAAGAGACCCAGTACTTC. Translation: CASTTGWTGTEETQYF.

This clonotype has ten or more counts. This chain connects TRBV24-1 to TRBJ2-1; 9 bases line up with TRBD2. The junction had 14 bases not matched to a gene; V was cut back by 4 bases and J by 8 bases. The CDR3 consists of 17 residues. CDR1 is KGHDR and CDR2 is SFDVKD in the germline V gene. The CDR3 DNA reads as TGTGCCACCAGTGACCCTCCCGGAAGCGGGGGGAGGGATGAGCAGTTCTTC. Residues: CATSDPPGSGGRDEQFF.

This clonotype occurred a few times. The V and J genes are TRBV6-5 and TRBJ2-3, with unresolved D. The CDR3 is 12 residues long. V was pared by 3 bases and J by 5 bases, with 6 bases between. Germline CDR1 reads MNHEY; CDR2 reads SVGAGI. The CDR3 region is CASSYDGDTQYF. The CDR3 region has the DNA TGTGCCAGCAGTTATGACGGAGATACGCAGTATTTT.

This clonotype has a count of ten or more. As DNA, the CDR3 is TGCGCCAGCAGCTTCAGGGACGGAATGGACAATGAGCAGTTCTTC. Protein product: CASSFRDGMDNEQFF. The chain combines TRBV5-1 with TRBJ2-1; D is perhaps TRBD1 or TRBD2 (5 bases each). CDR3 size: 15 residues. Germline CDR1 and CDR2: SGHRS and YFSETQ. Between the trimmed V and J ends, which lost 2 bases and 5 bases, there was a span of 14 bases.

The table lists this clonotype with many counts. The chain joins TRBV20-1 to TRBJ2-2; tentatively, D is TRBD2 (5 bases). Germline V gene data show CDR1 as DFQATT and CDR2 as SNEGSKA (reference sequence). V lost 0 bases, J lost 3 bases, and 14 bases lay in between. The CDR3 extends over 16 amino acids. The CDR3 nucleotides are TGCAGTGCTAGAGATAAGAACGGGATGCACACCGGGGAGCTGTTTTTT. Residues: CSARDKNGMHTGELFF.

The V gene is TRBV20-1, the J gene TRBJ2-4, with D possibly matching TRBD2 (5 bases). In germline, CDR1 is DFQATT, CDR2 SNEGSKA (reference sequence). This CDR3 contains 11 residues. The germline V and J ends were trimmed by 7 bases and 6 bases, with 10 bases remaining between them. The CDR3 sequence: CSVPRGNIQYF. In nucleotides, the CDR3 is TGCAGTGTTCCCCGGGGAAACATTCAGTACTTC.

V usage is TRBV29-1 and J usage is TRBJ2-7; D may be TRBD2 (6 bases). V lost 7 bases, J lost 7 bases, and 14 bases lay in between. From germline, CDR1 is SQVTM and CDR2 ANQGSEA. This CDR3 contains 11 residues. CDR3 nucleotide sequence: TGCAGCGCCGTACTCGGGGGAGAGCAGTACTTC. It is translated as CSAVLGGEQYF.

At least ten counts were recorded for this clonotype. V usage is TRBV4-1 and J usage is TRBJ1-2; a possible D gene is TRBD1 (5 bases). The CDR3 loop spans 14 amino acids. V lost 2 bases and J 7 bases, leaving 14 bases between the germline ends. The germline gives CDR1 MGHRA, CDR2 YSYEKL. CDR3 DNA: TGCGCCAGCAGCCAATTAGAGGGGCATATTGGCTACACCTTC. Translation: CASSQLEGHIGYTF.

Many counts were recorded for this clonotype. The V call is TRBV28, the J call TRBJ2-1; TRBD2 is a possible D gene (5 bases). This CDR3 is 13 amino acids long. Trimming removed 7 bases from V and 3 bases from J, with 10 bases in between. Germline CDR1 and CDR2: MDHEN and SYDVKM. The CDR3 nucleotides read TGTGCCAGCACTCGCCGGGACTACAATGAGCAGTTCTTC. It translates to CASTRRDYNEQFF.

This clonotype appeared a few times. J is TRBJ2-1 and V is TRBV6-5; D unresolved. Germline-derived CDR1 and CDR2 are MNHEY and SVGAGI. CDR3 size: 12 residues. Trimming stripped 0 bases from V and 9 bases from J, with 6 bases between. DNA for the CDR3: TGTGCCAGCAGTTACTCGAATGCTGAGCAGTTCTTC. It yields the protein CASSYSNAEQFF.

The CDR3 bases are TGTGCCAGCAGTTACGGGAAGTGGCAGGGGGGAGAAGGCTACACCTTC. Translation gives CASSYGKWQGGEGYTF. The chain uses TRBV6-5 and TRBJ1-2; 7 nucleotides align to TRBD1. V gave up 2 bases and J gave up 8 bases; unmatched junction bases: 14. This CDR3 has 16 residues. The germline gives CDR1 MNHEY, CDR2 SVGAGI.

This clonotype was observed a handful of times. This chain links TRBV4-1 with TRBJ1-5; D is ambiguous. CDR3 length: 14 residues. Germline assignment: CDR1 MGHRA and CDR2 YSYEKL. Trimming took off 1 base at V and 1 base at J, with 5 bases between the two ends. The CDR3: CASSQVDSNQPQHF. The DNA for the CDR3 is TGCGCCAGCAGCCAAGTTGACAGCAATCAGCCCCAGCATTTT.

This chain joins TRBV28 and TRBJ2-7; D might be TRBD1 (6 bases). The V gene lost 5 bases and the J gene lost 0 bases, with 17 bases spanning the gap. This CDR3 comprises 16 residues. CDR1 and CDR2 from the germline V gene are MDHEN and SYDVKM. CDR3 region: CASSQSGVLSSYEQYV. The CDR3 DNA sequence: TGTGCCAGCAGTCAATCAGGGGTCTTGAGCTCCTACGAGCAGTACGTC.

The chain links TRBV18 to TRBJ2-1; either TRBD1 or TRBD2 may fit D (5 bases each). CDR3 length equals 17 residues. The V end lost 4 bases, the J end lost 9 bases, and 25 bases lay between the germline ends. Germline V gene data show CDR1 as KGHSH and CDR2 as LQKENI. The CDR3 coding sequence is TGTGCCAGCTCACTTTCGGGACCTTACTCTAATAAGGGTGAGCAGTTCTTC. Translation: CASSLSGPYSNKGEQFF.

The rearrangement links TRBV4-3 to TRBJ1-5; D is unresolved. The germline CDR1 and CDR2 sequences are LGHNA and YSLEER. Trimming removed 0 bases from V and 0 bases from J, with 15 bases in between. CDR3 length equals 18 residues. As DNA, the CDR3 is TGCGCCAGCAGCCAAGACTTTAATTCCGAGTATAGCAATCAGCCCCAGCATTTT. Its translation: CASSQDFNSEYSNQPQHF.

CDR3 DNA: TGCAGTGCTAGAGGAATTTTCAGCGGGGGGGCCGGGGATGAGCAGTTCTTC. Its translation is CSARGIFSGGAGDEQFF. This chain joins TRBV20-1 and TRBJ2-1; 10 bases agree with TRBD2. J lost 8 bases, V lost 1 base, and 14 bases had no gene match. CDR3 length: 17 residues. The germline gives CDR1 DFQATT, CDR2 SNEGSKA (reference sequence).

V gene TRBV9 combines with J gene TRBJ1-1; D ambiguous. The CDR3 is 16 amino acids. Germline V gene lookup returns CDR1 SGDLS and CDR2 YYNGEE. Trimming left V 0 bases short and J 0 bases short, with 12 bases between. The CDR3, as DNA: TGTGCCAGCAGCGTAGACGATGGCAGAATGAACACTGAAGCTTTCTTT. Translating it yields CASSVDDGRMNTEAFF. The full variable domain, its missing parts supplied by reference TRBV9 and TRBJ1-1, is DSGVTQTPKHLITATGQRVTLRCSPRSGDLSVYWYQQSLDQGLQFLIQYYNGEERAKGNILERFSAQQFPDLHSELNLSSLELGDSALYFCASSVDDGRMNTEAFFGQGTRLTVV.

The DNA of the CDR3 is TGTGCCAGTAGCCCGGGACAACGGGACAATCAGCCCCAGCATTTT. This codes for CASSPGQRDNQPQHF. The rearrangement uses TRBV19 and TRBJ1-5; a possible D gene is TRBD1 (6 bases). Trimming removed 6 bases from V and 3 bases from J, with 15 bases in between. Germline V gives CDR1 LNHDA, CDR2 SQIVND (reference sequence). This CDR3 is built from 15 residues.

This clonotype has ten or more counts. This chain links TRBV12-3 or TRBV12-4 with TRBJ2-3; 15 bases map to TRBD2. V shed 3 bases and J 4 bases; nucleotides not matched to a gene: 2. The CDR3 length is 16 residues. CDR3 DNA sequence: TGTGCCAGCAGTTTCGGACTAGCGGGGGGGGCAGATACGCAGTATTTT. It yields the protein CASSFGLAGGADTQYF.